Sequencing of this T cell receptor (beta chain) was carried out in a study of T cells in Graves' hyperthyroidism and ophthalmopathy. The CDR3 consists of 16 residues. From germline, CDR1 is LGHDT and CDR2 YNNKEL (reference sequence). Trimming cost V 4 bases and J 5 bases, with 20 bases left between them. Amplified regions were TCR beta CDR3 sequences from RNA transcripts. Carried out on the TCR CDR3, a first-round RT-PCR used the HTBI primer set. TCRdb re-called the multiplex PCR reads through MiXCR, storing one row per CDR3 protein. The repertoire includes 350,000 to 400,000 distinct CDR3 sequences, 15% of them detected once, and 30% to 35% sits in the top ten. This clonotype was detected many times. The target antigen is unknown. Uncontrolled infection, other autoimmune disease, pregnancy and lactation each barred patients from inclusion. Regarding the study as a whole: Model output signaled ophthalmopathy a median approximately 6 months ahead of onset.

The sequence was obtained from a woman aged 25 to 45 with Graves' hyperthyroidism. V gene TRBV3-1 combines with J gene TRBJ2-5; D is uncertain. The sequenced sample consisted of blood. The CDR3 DNA follows: TGTGCCAGCAGCCTTCCCCAGGCGCAGTCCCGGGAGACCCAGTACTTC. It codes for CASSLPQAQSRETQYF.